This T cell receptor beta chain derives from a study of cytomegalovirus exposure and HLA in healthy donors. CDR1 SGHAT and CDR2 FQNNGV come from the germline V gene. The CDR3 loop spans 19 amino acids. V was clipped by 2 bases and J by 1 base; unmatched bases: 9. Findings and caveats of the study: A list of approximately 160 TCR beta chains associated with cytomegalovirus was given.

In the case of this clone: The antigen remains undetermined.

Clones were sequenced by immunoSEQ multiplex PCR, and TCRdb holds only the in-frame ones, with some missing. This repertoire shows roughly 280,000 clones, 70% to 90% found once; its top ten account for 0.9% to 1.1%. The chain links TRBV11-2 to TRBJ2-7; 15 bases are a match to TRBD2. This sequence originates from a woman under 30 in good health and CMV-seronegative. The sequenced sample was PBMCs. Here the CDR3 reads CASSLPPGLAGGFSYEQYF. The CDR3 DNA reads as TGTGCCAGCAGCTTACCGCCGGGACTAGCGGGGGGTTTTTCCTACGAGCAGTACTTC.